The 5 T cell receptor beta chains below were found in one sample sequenced in a study of T cells in Graves' hyperthyroidism and ophthalmopathy. The TCR beta CDR3 regions underwent amplification using RNA transcripts as the source. Using the HTBI primer set, a first-round RT-PCR was run on the TCR CDR3. MiXCR was run by TCRdb on the multiplex PCR reads, yielding one entry per CDR3 protein. Of about 400,000 distinct CDR3 sequences listed, roughly 13% are singletons. The sequencing sample was made of blood. The receptors come from a woman younger than 30 with Graves' hyperthyroidism.

This chain uses TRBV3-1 with TRBJ1-2; D is possibly TRBD1 (5 bases). This CDR3 has 14 amino acids. The V and J ends lost 0 bases and 4 bases respectively, with 9 bases between them. Germline loops: CDR1 LGHDT, CDR2 YNNKEL (reference sequence). As DNA, the CDR3 is TGTGCCAGCAGCCAAGAGGGGGATGCCTATGGCTACACCTTC. Its protein is CASSQEGDAYGYTF.

This clonotype was recorded at least ten times. V usage is TRBV6-1 and J usage is TRBJ2-3; the match to TRBD2 covers 14 bases. The CDR3 runs to 16 residues. Germline V gene lookup returns CDR1 MNHNS and CDR2 SASEGT. V lost 7 bases and J lost 2; bases outside the gene matches: 5. This CDR3 reads CASTRLAGGVTDTQYF. As DNA, the CDR3 is TGTGCCAGCACCCGACTAGCGGGAGGGGTCACAGATACGCAGTATTTT.

Many counts were recorded for this clonotype. The V gene is TRBV28, the J gene TRBJ1-1, with D perhaps TRBD1 (6 bases). Looked up from germline, CDR1 is MDHEN and CDR2 is SYDVKM. The CDR3 extends over 14 amino acids. With 7 bases removed from V and 2 bases from J, the gap between germline ends came to 14 bases. Here the CDR3 reads CASNQNRVNTEAFF. DNA of the CDR3: TGTGCCAGCAATCAAAACAGGGTTAACACTGAAGCTTTCTTT.

Many counts were recorded for this clonotype. This chain joins TRBV12-3 or TRBV12-4 and TRBJ1-5; 8 bases line up with TRBD1. There are 17 residues in the CDR3. Losses at the gene ends were 2 bases for V and 4 bases for J; bases not matched to a gene: 10. Here the CDR3 DNA reads TGTGCCAGCAGTTTATTTTCGAGAGGGACAGGTAATCAGCCCCAGCATTTT. As protein: CASSLFSRGTGNQPQHF.

The V call is TRBV27, the J call TRBJ2-7; D might be TRBD1 or TRBD2, each matching 5 bases. V was clipped by 2 bases and J by 2 bases, with 13 bases between them. The germline V gene has CDR1 MNHEY and CDR2 SMNVEV (reference sequence). The CDR3 has 15 residues. Here the CDR3 DNA reads TGTGCCAGCAGTTTACCCGGGACGGCTCCCTACGAGCAGTACTTC. It is translated as CASSLPGTAPYEQYF.